This T cell receptor (beta chain) originates from a study of CD8 T cells in ankylosing spondylitis. Germline V lookup: CDR1 SGHRS, CDR2 YFSETQ. This CDR3 spans 13 amino acids. V lost 0 bases to trimming and J lost 3 bases, with 7 bases between them. TCRdb reprocessed the 5' RACE reads via MiXCR and lists one record per CDR3 protein. The repertoire holds approximately 220,000 distinct CDR3 sequences, about 10% seen once, with about a fifth in the top ten. Specimen: blood, either unsorted or a sorted T cell fraction (not recorded which). This chain links TRBV5-1 with TRBJ2-7; D gene uncertain. This receptor was taken from a male donor with ankylosing spondylitis or in good health (not recorded which). For the CDR3, the DNA is TGCGCCAGCAGCTTGGAACGGAGCTACGAGCAGTACTTC. As protein: CASSLERSYEQYF. Based on the CDR3 plus reference TRBV5-1 and TRBJ2-7, the full variable domain is KAGVTQTPRYLIKTRGQQVTLSCSPISGHRSVSWYQQTPGQGLQFLFEYFSETQRNKGNFPGRFSGRQFSNSRSEMNVSTLELGDSALYLCASSLERSYEQYFGPGTRLTVT.